These 28 T cell receptor beta chains were all obtained from the same sample, sequenced in a study of cytomegalovirus exposure and HLA in healthy donors. Amplification used 60 Vbeta primers and 13 Jbeta primers. TCRdb keeps only in-frame clones here, not all; method: immunoSEQ multiplex PCR. The profile shows approximately 170,000 clones, roughly 79% of them singletons. Sequencing was done on a sample of PBMCs. The receptors were gathered from a man between 40 and 49 years old in good health and CMV-seronegative.

This chain uses TRBV19 with TRBJ2-2; 8 bases agree with TRBD2. Trimming cost V 7 bases and J 6 bases; bases outside gene matches: 7. CDR1 and CDR2 from the germline V gene are LNHDA and SQIVND (reference sequence). The CDR3 loop spans 14 amino acids. The CDR3 protein is CASIRGGPAGELFF. The DNA of the CDR3 is TGTGCCAGTATACGGGGGGGCCCCGCCGGGGAGCTGTTTTTT.

The chain uses TRBV5-1 and TRBJ2-1; D perhaps matches TRBD2 (5 bases). The ends were cut back, 1 base at V and 6 bases at J, with 11 bases in the middle. From germline, CDR1 is SGHRS and CDR2 YFSETQ. The CDR3 sequence is 14 residues long. CDR3: CASSLRAGPNEQFF. The CDR3 DNA sequence: TGCGCCAGCAGCTTGCGGGCGGGTCCCAATGAGCAGTTCTTC.

This chain connects TRBV5-6 to TRBJ2-7; 8 bases line up with TRBD1. The trim removed 4 bases at V and 7 bases at J, leaving 10 bases unmatched. In germline, CDR1 is SGHDT, CDR2 YYEEEE. CDR3 length: 14 residues. CDR3 loop: CASSLQGARDEQYV. In DNA form, the CDR3 reads TGTGCCAGCAGCCTTCAGGGGGCACGAGATGAGCAGTACGTC.

The chain is built from TRBV7-9 and TRBJ1-4, with a possible D match to TRBD1 (6 bases). V was trimmed by 5 bases and J by 5 bases, leaving 12 bases between them. Germline V gene lookup returns CDR1 SEHNR and CDR2 FQNEAQ (reference sequence). This CDR3 contains 14 residues. As DNA, the CDR3 is TGTGCCAGCAGCCTTGGGACAAGAAATGAAAAACTGTTTTTT. Protein product: CASSLGTRNEKLFF.

The V call is TRBV4-2, the J call TRBJ2-7; TRBD1 matches at 7 bases. Trimming at V came to 5 bases and at J to 0 bases, leaving 7 bases not matched to a gene. This CDR3 has 15 residues. The germline CDR1 and CDR2 sequences are LGHNA and YNFKEQ. For the CDR3, the DNA is TGTGCCAGCAGCGCTTGGACAGGCCTCTCCTACGAGCAGTACTTC. Translating it yields CASSAWTGLSYEQYF.

V usage is TRBV30 and J usage is TRBJ1-5; D not resolved. Trimming shortened V by 5 bases and J by 2 bases, and 13 bases separated the two germline ends. Looked up from germline, CDR1 is GTSNPN and CDR2 is SVGIG (reference sequence). This CDR3 spans 14 amino acids. This chain's CDR3 is CAWAVRVGNQPQHF. The CDR3 bases are TGTGCCTGGGCAGTCCGGGTGGGCAATCAGCCCCAGCATTTT.

Worth noting for this clone: An end of the junction does not agree with germline; a read error may underlie this. The chain links TRBV5-1 to TRBJ2-6; a weak D match, TRBD2 (6 bases). The CDR3 loop spans 15 amino acids. Germline CDR1 SGHRS, CDR2 YFSETQ. The CDR3 coding sequence is TGCGCCAGCAGCTCCGGGGACTCTGGGGCCAACGGCCTGACTTTC. This sequence encodes CASSSGDSGANGLTF.

This chain joins TRBV7-9 and TRBJ1-1; tentatively, D is TRBD1 (5 bases). Looked up from germline, CDR1 is SEHNR and CDR2 is FQNEAQ (reference sequence). Trimming cost V 2 bases and J 4 bases, with 8 bases left between them. CDR3 size: 13 residues. CDR3 in amino acids: CASSLLQGTEAFF. The CDR3 bases are TGTGCCAGCAGCTTACTTCAGGGCACTGAAGCTTTCTTT.

The V call is TRBV10-3, the J call TRBJ2-1, with TRBD1 identical over 8 bases. Germline values: CDR1 ENHRY, CDR2 SYGVKD. This CDR3 is built from 15 residues. The V and J ends lost 4 bases and 5 bases, in that order; junction bases with no gene match: 7. This chain's CDR3 is CAISGQGAHNNEQFF. For the CDR3, the DNA is TGTGCCATCAGTGGTCAGGGGGCGCATAACAATGAGCAGTTCTTC.

This clone was picked up a small number of times. This chain uses TRBV19 with TRBJ1-1, with D maybe TRBD1 (5 bases). The CDR3 covers 13 residues. The ends were cut back, 5 bases at V and 1 base at J, with 8 bases in the middle. The germline V gene encodes CDR1 LNHDA and CDR2 SQIVND (reference sequence). The CDR3 protein is CASSYDRNTEAFF. CDR3 sequence (DNA): TGTGCCAGTAGTTACGACAGGAACACTGAAGCTTTCTTT.

This clone was counted between two and nine times. The CDR3 sequence is CASRDGGLANTGELFF. CDR3 nucleotide sequence: TGTGCCAGCAGGGATGGGGGACTAGCGAACACCGGGGAGCTGTTTTTT. The chain combines TRBV2 with TRBJ2-2; 8 bases map to TRBD2. The CDR3 length is 16 residues. In germline, CDR1 is SNHLY, CDR2 FYNNEI. V shed 6 bases, J shed 0 bases, and the junction held 6 bases outside the gene matches.

The rearrangement links TRBV7-9 to TRBJ2-7, with 13 bases identical to TRBD2. The germline gives CDR1 SEHNR, CDR2 FQNEAQ (reference sequence). The CDR3 has 15 residues. J was trimmed by 6 bases and V by 4 bases; bases with no gene match: 6. The CDR3 is CASSSSLAGGLEQYF. The CDR3 nucleotides are TGTGCCAGCAGCTCATCACTAGCGGGAGGGCTCGAGCAGTACTTC. Full variable domain (remainder filled in from reference TRBV7-9 and TRBJ2-7): DTGVSQNPRHKITKRGQNVTFRCDPISEHNRLYWYRQTLGQGPEFLTYFQNEAQLEKSRLLSDRFSAERPKGSFSTLEIQRTEQGDSAMYLCASSSSLAGGLEQYFGPGTRLTVT.

CDR3: CASLDREGPEQYF. Here the CDR3 DNA reads TGTGCCAGCTTGGACAGGGAGGGTCCCGAGCAGTACTTC. The chain joins TRBV25-1 to TRBJ2-7, with D perhaps TRBD1 (8 bases). Germline V CDR1 and CDR2: MGHDK, SYGVNS. CDR3 length equals 13 residues. V shed 8 bases and J shed 6 bases, with 17 bases lying between them.

The chain joins TRBV28 to TRBJ2-5, with 9 bases that match TRBD1. Germline V gene data show CDR1 as MDHEN and CDR2 as SYDVKM. The J segment lost 7 bases and the V segment lost 4 bases, leaving 7 bases of the junction unmatched. This CDR3 is 14 amino acids long. Here the CDR3 reads CASSSGTGRATQYF. The CDR3 DNA reads as TGTGCCAGCAGTTCGGGGACAGGGCGGGCGACCCAGTACTTC.

This sequence joins TRBV7-9 and TRBJ2-3, with D tentatively TRBD1 (6 bases). The length of the CDR3 is 14 residues. Between the trimmed V and J ends, which lost 1 base and 4 bases, there was a span of 9 bases. Germline V gene sequence: CDR1 SEHNR, CDR2 FQNEAQ (reference sequence). CDR3 in amino acids: CASSLGAGADTQYF. The CDR3 DNA sequence: TGTGCCAGCAGCTTAGGGGCAGGGGCAGATACGCAGTATTTT.

The CDR3 bases are TGTGCCAGCAGCTTGCGGGCTAGCGCTCGAGGATGGTATTTT. The encoded protein is CASSLRASARGWYF. The V and J genes are TRBV5-6 and TRBJ2-3; perhaps TRBD2 as D (6 bases). CDR3 length: 14 amino acids. The germline V and J ends were trimmed by 1 base and 14 bases, with 20 bases remaining between them. CDR1 and CDR2 (germline): SGHDT, YYEEEE.

This clone was detected only once. The chain is built from TRBV4-1 and TRBJ2-5, with TRBD1 as a possible D gene (6 bases). Germline lookup yields CDR1 MGHRA and CDR2 YSYEKL. V was clipped by 2 bases and J by 4 bases, with 8 bases between them. The CDR3 is made up of 13 amino acids. CDR3 DNA: TGCGCCAGCAGCCAATGGACAGCAGAGACCCAGTACTTC. Translated: CASSQWTAETQYF.

V is TRBV11-1 and J is TRBJ2-7; 10 nucleotides align to TRBD2. CDR3 length equals 16 residues. Trimming took 0 bases from V and 2 from J; bases not matched to a gene: 4. Germline values: CDR1 SGHAT, CDR2 FQDESV (reference sequence). CDR3 sequence (DNA): TGTGCCAGCAGCTTAGCGGCTAGCGGGAGCCCCTACGAGCAGTACTTC. Encoded protein: CASSLAASGSPYEQYF.

There are a few counts of this clone. Other DNA sequences from this sample encode an identical CDR3 as well. The chain has TRBV7-3 and TRBJ2-2; tentatively, D is TRBD2 (5 bases). Germline-derived CDR1 and CDR2 are SGHTA and FQGTGA. The CDR3 length is 14 residues. Trimming took off 5 bases at V and 2 bases at J, with 9 bases between the two ends. The CDR3 protein is CASSLGLNTGELFF. The CDR3 DNA reads as TGTGCCAGCAGCCTAGGACTTAACACCGGGGAGCTGTTTTTT.

The genes are TRBV11-2 and TRBJ2-1; TRBD1 is a possible D gene (6 bases). The ends were cut back, 5 bases at V and 0 bases at J, with 20 bases in the middle. Looked up from germline, CDR1 is SGHAT and CDR2 is FQNNGV. The CDR3 runs to 18 residues. DNA for the CDR3: TGTGCCAGCAGCCCAAGGACAGCCAACGTTTTCTCCTACAATGAGCAGTTCTTC. Translation gives CASSPRTANVFSYNEQFF. Full variable domain (outside the CDR3, taken from reference TRBV11-2 and TRBJ2-1): EAGVAQSPRYKIIEKRQSVAFWCNPISGHATLYWYQQILGQGPKLLIQFQNNGVVDDSQLPKDRFSAERLKGVDSTLKIQPAKLEDSAVYLCASSPRTANVFSYNEQFFGPGTRLTVL.

The chain combines TRBV6-6 with TRBJ1-5; TRBD1 matches at 8 bases. CDR3 length equals 16 residues. Germline-derived CDR1 and CDR2 are MNHNY and SVGAGI (reference sequence). J gave up 0 bases and V 4 bases, and 5 bases lay outside the gene matches. The CDR3 sequence: CASSSQGAGSNQPQHF. The CDR3 region has the DNA TGTGCCAGCAGTTCCCAGGGGGCCGGTAGCAATCAGCCCCAGCATTTT.

The V call is TRBV4-1, the J call TRBJ2-4; tentative D call: TRBD2 (5 bases). Germline V gene lookup returns CDR1 MGHRA and CDR2 YSYEKL. The germline V and J ends were trimmed by 0 bases and 2 bases, with 11 bases remaining between them. The CDR3 contains 16 residues. The CDR3 loop is CASSQEVRGTKNIQYF. DNA of the CDR3: TGCGCCAGCAGCCAAGAAGTTCGAGGGACCAAAAACATTCAGTACTTC.

V gene TRBV7-2 combines with J gene TRBJ1-2, with a possible D match to TRBD1 (6 bases). CDR3 length: 14 residues. V lost 4 bases and J 4 bases, leaving 13 bases between the germline ends. CDR1 SGHTA and CDR2 FQGNSA come from the germline V gene. The CDR3 region has the DNA TGTGCCAGCAGCTCGCGACAGGTTCTCTATGGCTACACCTTC. Its protein product is CASSSRQVLYGYTF.

The CDR3 is CASSSSGTESGEQFF. CDR3 nucleotide sequence: TGCGCCAGCAGCTCGTCCGGGACAGAATCTGGTGAGCAGTTCTTC. This rearrangement joins TRBV5-1 to TRBJ2-1; 7 bases line up with TRBD1. V gave up 3 bases and J gave up 9 bases; unmatched junction bases: 12. This CDR3 is built from 15 residues. CDR1 is SGHRS, CDR2 YFSETQ, per germline.

V usage is TRBV9 and J usage is TRBJ2-1, with TRBD1 matching 10 bases. Germline V lookup: CDR1 SGDLS, CDR2 YYNGEE. V shed 2 bases and J 6 bases; nucleotides not matched to a gene: 5. The CDR3 has 15 amino acids. The CDR3 DNA reads as TGTGCCAGCAGCGTCTCAGGGACAGGGGCCAATGAGCAGTTCTTC. Its protein is CASSVSGTGANEQFF. Combining the CDR3 with reference TRBV9 and TRBJ2-1 gives the whole variable domain DSGVTQTPKHLITATGQRVTLRCSPRSGDLSVYWYQQSLDQGLQFLIQYYNGEERAKGNILERFSAQQFPDLHSELNLSSLELGDSALYFCASSVSGTGANEQFFGPGTRLTVL.

The chain recombines TRBV18 with TRBJ1-2; perhaps TRBD1 as D (6 bases). Germline CDR1 and CDR2: KGHSH and LQKENI. This CDR3 is built from 14 residues. Trimming took off 2 bases at V and 5 bases at J, with 12 bases between the two ends. CDR3 sequence (DNA): TGTGCCAGCTCACCATTGGACAGCTGGTATGGCTACACCTTC. This sequence encodes CASSPLDSWYGYTF. The full variable domain, with the rest looked up from reference TRBV18 and TRBJ1-2, is NAGVMQNPRHLVRRRGQEARLRCSPMKGHSHVYWYRQLPEEGLKFMVYLQKENIIDESGMPKERFSAEFPKEGPSILRIQQVVRGDSAAYFCASSPLDSWYGYTFGSGTRLTVV.

The chain employs TRBV9 and TRBJ2-4; D is perhaps TRBD2 (6 bases). The CDR3 sequence is 15 residues long. From germline, CDR1 is SGDLS and CDR2 YYNGEE. V shed 2 bases and J shed 0 bases, with 9 bases lying between them. The CDR3 region is CASSVRGLAKNIQYF. Here the CDR3 DNA reads TGTGCCAGCAGCGTTCGGGGGTTAGCCAAAAACATTCAGTACTTC. Looking up the rest from reference TRBV9 and TRBJ2-4 gives the full variable domain: DSGVTQTPKHLITATGQRVTLRCSPRSGDLSVYWYQQSLDQGLQFLIQYYNGEERAKGNILERFSAQQFPDLHSELNLSSLELGDSALYFCASSVRGLAKNIQYFGAGTRLSVL.

This chain connects TRBV28 to TRBJ2-1; 7 bases map to TRBD2. The V segment lost 11 bases and the J segment 6 bases; nucleotides outside the gene matches: 10. CDR3 length: 13 residues. The V gene's germline CDR1 is MDHEN and CDR2 SYDVKM. The CDR3 DNA sequence: TGTGCCTCAGGACTAGTTGAGGGCAATGAGCAGTTCTTC. This encodes CASGLVEGNEQFF.